The 26 T cell receptor beta chains in this list originate from one sample, sequenced in a study of T cell clonality in common variable immunodeficiency. Some clones are missing from TCRdb's copy, which holds only in-frame ones; the method was immunoSEQ multiplex PCR. Singletons are absent from the sample, which has approximately 64,000 clones. Sequencing used peripheral blood mononuclear cells. Receptor source: a person aged 18 to 75 in good health.

This clone was seen ten or more times. The observed sequence ends 3 residues before the CDR3 terminus, with the missing tail filled in from the germline J gene. This sequence joins TRBV29-1 and TRBJ2-7; TRBD1 is a possible D gene (5 bases). V was trimmed by 6 bases and J by 0 bases, leaving 12 bases between them. This CDR3 has 13 amino acids. The germline V gene has CDR1 SQVTM and CDR2 ANQGSEA. The DNA read from the CDR3 is TGCAGCGTGCCGGTTACAGGCTCCTACGAG. It yields the protein CSVPVTGSYE. The CDR3 reads in full as CSVPVTGSYEQYF.

This clone has a count of ten or more. The CDR3 end lies 3 residues beyond the end of the read and is filled in from the germline J gene. The chain uses TRBV13 and TRBJ2-3; 7 nucleotides agree with TRBD2. This CDR3 region has 14 residues. V lost 5 bases, J lost 4 bases, and 6 bases stayed unmatched. CDR1 and CDR2 (germline): PRHDT, FYEKMQ (reference sequence). The CDR3 region is CASSHTTSPDTQYF. Partial CDR3 DNA: TGTGCCAGCAGCCACACGACTAGCCCAGATACG.

This clone was detected ten times or more. With the read ending 3 residues before the CDR3 end, the germline J gene is used to fill in that end. The chain couples TRBV9 to TRBJ2-2; maybe TRBD1 (5 bases). The CDR3 consists of 18 residues. Germline V gene lookup returns CDR1 SGDLS and CDR2 YYNGEE. Trimming left V 0 bases short and J 6 bases short, with 21 bases between. The sequenced part of the CDR3 DNA is TGTGCCAGCAGCGTAGAAGTGGGCCGAGCAGGGTACCCCGGGGAG. Residues: CASSVEVGRAGYPGE. The CDR3, in full, reads CASSVEVGRAGYPGELFF.

This clone was found many times. The DNA ends 3 residues before the CDR3 does, and the rest of the CDR3 is filled in from the germline J gene. The rearrangement links TRBV30 to TRBJ1-2; no reliable D call. The CDR3 contains 13 residues. Trimming took off 2 bases at V and 4 bases at J, with 11 bases between the two ends. CDR1 is GTSNPN, CDR2 SVGIG, per germline (reference sequence). The DNA read from the CDR3 is TGTGCCTGGAGTATGTCAGGATTCTATGGC. It codes for CAWSMSGFYG. The CDR3 in full is CAWSMSGFYGYTF. Based on the CDR3 plus reference TRBV30 and TRBJ1-2, the full variable domain is SQTIHQWPATLVQPVGSPLSLECTVEGTSNPNLYWYRQAAGRGLQLLFYSVGIGQISSEVPQNLSASRPQDRQFILSSKKLLLSDSGFYLCAWSMSGFYGYTFGSGTRLTVV.

This clone was counted at least ten times. The observed sequence ends 3 residues before the CDR3 terminus, with the missing tail filled in from the germline J gene. The V gene is TRBV6-1, the J gene TRBJ1-5, with D tentatively TRBD1 (5 bases). V lost 0 bases and J lost 6, with 21 bases in between. In germline, CDR1 is MNHNS, CDR2 SASEGT. This CDR3 spans 18 amino acids. The DNA read from the CDR3 is TGTGCCAGCAGTGAAGCGCCCTCCCTGGCCAGGGTCGGTCAGCCC. Amino acids: CASSEAPSLARVGQP. In full, the CDR3 is CASSEAPSLARVGQPQHF.

This clone was recorded at least ten times. The read is 3 residues too short to cover the CDR3 end, so that end is filled in from the germline J gene. The gene calls are TRBV7-2 and TRBJ2-7; 8 bases map to TRBD2. There are 13 residues in the CDR3. Germline V gives CDR1 SGHTA, CDR2 FQGNSA. V was pared by 10 bases and J by 2 bases, with 7 bases of the junction left unmatched. The CDR3 here is CATATSATYEQYF. The covered CDR3 bases are TGTGCCACCGCGACTAGCGCCACCTACGAG.

This clone was picked up many times. The CDR3 extends 3 residues past the end of the read, so its final part is completed from the germline J gene. J is TRBJ2-1 and V is TRBV20-1, with 10 bases lining up with TRBD2. The V segment lost 1 base and the J segment 3 bases; nucleotides outside the gene matches: 6. The germline gives CDR1 DFQATT, CDR2 SNEGSKA (reference sequence). The CDR3 is 16 amino acids. The CDR3 bases that were read are TGCAGTGCTAGAGGGGAAGCGGGAGGGCTCTACAATGAG. It translates to CSARGEAGGLYNE. The CDR3 reads in full as CSARGEAGGLYNEQFF.

Points on this clone: The CDR3 end lies 3 residues beyond the end of the read and is filled in from the germline J gene. The chain recombines TRBV7-9 with TRBJ1-1, with TRBD1 as a possible D gene (5 bases). In germline, CDR1 is SEHNR, CDR2 FQNEAQ (reference sequence). The CDR3 consists of 14 residues. Between the trimmed V and J ends, which lost 2 bases and 4 bases, there was a span of 11 bases. Partial CDR3 DNA: TGTGCCAGCAGCTTACAGGATGGGGCCACTGAA. It encodes CASSLQDGATE. The CDR3 in full is CASSLQDGATEAFF.

In this sample, this clone turned up many times. The read gets to within 3 residues of the CDR3 end, and the germline J gene fills in the rest. This sequence joins TRBV6-1 and TRBJ1-2; D uncertain. Trimming cost V 2 bases and J 2 bases, with 9 bases left between them. CDR1 is MNHNS and CDR2 is SASEGT in the germline V gene. This CDR3 comprises 14 residues. The sequenced part of the CDR3 DNA is TGTGCCAGCAGTGAATTGCGGGCCAACTATGGC. This encodes CASSELRANYG. The complete CDR3 protein is CASSELRANYGYTF.

This clone was counted many times. Coverage ceases 3 residues before the CDR3 finishes, and the germline J gene fills in the end. The chain recombines TRBV5-1 with TRBJ2-1; D possibly corresponds to TRBD2 (5 bases). Germline V gene sequence: CDR1 SGHRS, CDR2 YFSETQ. Trimming removed 6 bases at V and 0 bases at J, with 7 bases between. The CDR3 is 13 residues long. CDR3 region: CASNGDSYNEQFF. CDR3 DNA (partial): TGCGCCAGCAACGGGGACTCCTACAATGAG.

This clone was counted at least ten times. The read comes to an end 3 residues before the CDR3 does, leaving the germline J gene to fill in the end. This chain connects TRBV7-9 to TRBJ2-1; 9 bases match TRBD2. CDR1 and CDR2 (germline): SEHNR, FQNEAQ (reference sequence). The CDR3 is 14 residues long. V lost 4 bases and J lost 9; bases outside the gene matches: 7. The part of the CDR3 DNA that was read is TGTGCCAGCAGCTCGGGACTAGCAGTGGGTGAG. Protein product: CASSSGLAVGE. The entire CDR3 is CASSSGLAVGEQFF.

This clone was recorded many times. Read sequence stops 3 residues before the CDR3 end, and the germline J gene provides the missing end. The rearrangement uses TRBV7-9 and TRBJ2-4; D remains unclear. Germline V gives CDR1 SEHNR, CDR2 FQNEAQ (reference sequence). V was pared by 4 bases and J by 3 bases, with 13 bases between. The CDR3 is 15 residues long. The CDR3 sequence: CASSSSLSVKNIQYF. CDR3 DNA, as far as it was read: TGTGCCAGCAGCTCCTCCTTGAGCGTCAAAAACATT.

This clone occurred many times. The DNA ends 3 residues before the CDR3 does, and the rest of the CDR3 is filled in from the germline J gene. The chain links TRBV20-1 to TRBJ2-1; no definite D call. The CDR3 spans 12 residues. In germline, CDR1 is DFQATT, CDR2 SNEGSKA (reference sequence). Trimming removed 0 bases from V and 5 bases from J, with 5 bases in between. The DNA read from the CDR3 is TGCAGTGCTAGAGACCTAAACAATGAG. This encodes CSARDLNNE. From start to end, the CDR3 is CSARDLNNEQFF.

This clone was observed many times. With the read ending 3 residues before the CDR3 end, the germline J gene is used to fill in that end. The gene calls are TRBV2 and TRBJ2-7; D remains unclear. CDR3 length: 12 amino acids. The V gene's germline CDR1 is SNHLY and CDR2 FYNNEI. Trimming removed 5 bases at V and 4 bases at J, with 9 bases between. The CDR3: CASSLTLYEQYF. CDR3 bases read: TGTGCCAGCAGTTTGACACTGTACGAG.

This clone was counted many times. Here the CDR3 reads CASSLTGGSYEQYF. CDR3 DNA (partial): TGTGCCAGCAGTCTCACAGGGGGTTCCTACGAG. The chain has TRBV28 and TRBJ2-7; 8 bases line up with TRBD1. The read is 3 residues too short to cover the CDR3 end, so that end is filled in from the germline J gene. The CDR3 length is 14 residues. Germline V gives CDR1 MDHEN, CDR2 SYDVKM. V was clipped by 5 bases and J by 1 base; unmatched bases: 4.

This clone has a count of ten or more. CDR3 sequence reads: CASRRTSGGEQYF. The CDR3 DNA, read in part, is TGTGCCAGCAGGCGGACTAGCGGGGGCGAG. V gene TRBV12-3 or TRBV12-4 combines with J gene TRBJ2-7; 13 bases fit TRBD2. The read halts 3 residues ahead of the CDR3 end, with the missing end drawn from the germline J gene. CDR3 size: 13 residues. V shed 6 bases and J 6 bases; nucleotides not matched to a gene: 2.

This clone was found many times. Read data end 3 residues before the CDR3 end; the end is taken from the germline J gene. The chain carries TRBV29-1 and TRBJ2-4; 8 nucleotides agree with TRBD1. Germline values: CDR1 SQVTM, CDR2 ANQGSEA. The CDR3 is made up of 13 amino acids. The V and J ends lost 6 bases and 7 bases, in that order; junction bases with no gene match: 8. The sequenced part of the CDR3 DNA is TGCAGCGTCCAGGGGGCTCGGGGGAACATT. Protein sequence: CSVQGARGNI. The full CDR3 protein is CSVQGARGNIQYF.

This clone was observed many times. The read finishes 3 residues shy of the CDR3 end, and the germline J gene is used to complete it. The V call is TRBV7-3, the J call TRBJ2-3; D may be TRBD2 (5 bases). The V end lost 1 base, the J end lost 5 bases, and 16 bases lay between the germline ends. This CDR3 has 16 amino acids. In germline, CDR1 is SGHTA, CDR2 FQGTGA. CDR3 DNA, as far as it was read: TGTGCCAGCAGCTTAAAAGGAGATCGGGGTGGAGATACG. Protein product: CASSLKGDRGGDT. The complete CDR3 protein is CASSLKGDRGGDTQYF.

This clone was observed many times. The read ends 3 residues shy of where the CDR3 ends; the end is completed using the germline J gene. The rearrangement joins TRBV2 to TRBJ2-2; the D gene is possibly TRBD2 (6 bases). Germline lookup yields CDR1 SNHLY and CDR2 FYNNEI. The CDR3 is 14 residues long. With 7 bases removed from V and 3 bases from J, the gap between germline ends came to 12 bases. CDR3 DNA (partial): TGTGCCAGCAAGGAGGGGCCCTACACCGGGGAG. This encodes CASKEGPYTGE. The complete CDR3 sequence is CASKEGPYTGELFF.

This clone was observed many times. The DNA ends 3 residues before the CDR3 does, and the rest of the CDR3 is filled in from the germline J gene. The J gene is TRBJ2-2, the V gene TRBV7-8; 10 bases fit TRBD1. V lost 2 bases to trimming and J lost 5 bases; unmatched junction nucleotides: 8. CDR1 and CDR2 from the germline V gene are SGHVS and FQNEAQ. The CDR3 consists of 17 residues. The covered CDR3 bases are TGTGCCAGCAGCTTAAAATCGGGACAGGGGTCGACCGGGGAG. Translated, it gives CASSLKSGQGSTGE. The CDR3, in full, reads CASSLKSGQGSTGELFF.

This clone was recorded at least ten times. The DNA ends 3 residues before the CDR3 does, and the rest of the CDR3 is filled in from the germline J gene. The rearrangement joins TRBV7-9 to TRBJ1-6; D uncertain. Germline CDR1 is SEHNR and CDR2 is FQNEAQ (reference sequence). The CDR3 extends over 14 amino acids. Trimming left V 1 base short and J 6 bases short, with 7 bases between. The CDR3 sequence is CASSLDAINSPLHF. The covered CDR3 bases are TGTGCCAGCAGCTTAGATGCGATTAATTCACCC.

For this clone: Read coverage stops 3 residues before the CDR3 terminus; the germline J gene supplies the remainder. This chain joins TRBV19 and TRBJ1-2; D is uncertain. The CDR3 extends over 13 amino acids. The germline CDR1 and CDR2 sequences are LNHDA and SQIVND (reference sequence). The CDR3 loop is CASSIRSAWDYTF. CDR3 DNA, as far as it was read: TGTGCCAGTAGTATCCGTAGCGCGTGGGAC. Based on the CDR3 plus reference TRBV19 and TRBJ1-2, the full variable domain is DGGITQSPKYLFRKEGQNVTLSCEQNLNHDAMYWYRQDPGQGLRLIYYSQIVNDFQKGDIAEGYSVSREKKESFPLTVTSAQKNPTAFYLCASSIRSAWDYTFGSGTRLTVV.

This clone was picked up many times. The read terminates 3 residues before the CDR3 end, so the remaining end is supplied by the germline J gene. The rearrangement links TRBV12-3 or TRBV12-4 to TRBJ2-5, with D possibly TRBD1 on 6 matching bases. The germline V and J ends were trimmed by 5 bases and 2 bases, with 12 bases remaining between them. This CDR3 spans 14 amino acids. The DNA read from the CDR3 is TGTGCCAGCAGTCTACCCGACAGGCAAGAGACC. Its translation: CASSLPDRQET. The complete CDR3 sequence is CASSLPDRQETQYF.

This clone was counted at least ten times. From the germline J gene comes the end of the CDR3, since the read stops 3 residues before it. The chain is built from TRBV20-1 and TRBJ2-7; 9 positions match TRBD1. The CDR3 is 14 amino acids. The V gene's germline CDR1 is DFQATT and CDR2 SNEGSKA (reference sequence). V trimming: 5 bases; J trimming: 4 bases; junction bases outside the gene matches: 9. This chain's CDR3 is CSASGTGSVYEQYF. CDR3 DNA, as far as it was read: TGCAGTGCTTCCGGGACAGGGTCTGTATACGAG.

This clone was recorded at least ten times. The read is 3 residues too short to cover the CDR3 end, so that end is filled in from the germline J gene. This chain connects TRBV5-1 to TRBJ2-5; no clear D. The V gene lost 0 bases and the J gene lost 4 bases, with 4 bases spanning the gap. The CDR3 extends over 12 amino acids. The germline V gene encodes CDR1 SGHRS and CDR2 YFSETQ. CDR3 loop: CASSLDLETQYF. CDR3 DNA, as far as it was read: TGCGCCAGCAGCTTGGATCTAGAGACC. The complete variable domain, with remaining parts taken from reference TRBV5-1 and TRBJ2-5, reads KAGVTQTPRYLIKTRGQQVTLSCSPISGHRSVSWYQQTPGQGLQFLFEYFSETQRNKGNFPGRFSGRQFSNSRSEMNVSTLELGDSALYLCASSLDLETQYFGPGTRLLVL.

This clone was recorded at least ten times. The read comes to an end 3 residues before the CDR3 does, leaving the germline J gene to fill in the end. The chain uses TRBV7-9 and TRBJ2-1; 7 bases are shared with TRBD2. The V segment lost 3 bases and the J segment 8 bases; nucleotides outside the gene matches: 10. The CDR3 contains 15 residues. The germline V gene encodes CDR1 SEHNR and CDR2 FQNEAQ (reference sequence). CDR3: CASSLGGRFLDEQFF. Partial CDR3 DNA: TGTGCCAGCAGCTTGGGCGGGAGATTCCTAGATGAG.